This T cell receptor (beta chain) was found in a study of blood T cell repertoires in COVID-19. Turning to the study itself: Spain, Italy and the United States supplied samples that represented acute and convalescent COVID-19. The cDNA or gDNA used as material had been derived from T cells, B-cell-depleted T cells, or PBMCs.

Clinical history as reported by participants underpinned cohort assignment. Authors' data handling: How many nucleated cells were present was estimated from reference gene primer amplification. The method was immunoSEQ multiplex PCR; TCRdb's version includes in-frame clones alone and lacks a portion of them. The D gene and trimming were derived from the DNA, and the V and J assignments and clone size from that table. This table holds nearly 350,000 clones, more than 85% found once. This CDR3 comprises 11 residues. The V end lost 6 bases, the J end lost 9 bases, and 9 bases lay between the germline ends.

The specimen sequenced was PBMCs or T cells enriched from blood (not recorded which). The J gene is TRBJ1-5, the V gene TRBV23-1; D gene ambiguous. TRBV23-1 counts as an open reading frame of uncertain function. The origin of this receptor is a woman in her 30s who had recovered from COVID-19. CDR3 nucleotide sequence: TGCGCCAGCAGCGAGTTACGGCCCCAGCATTTT. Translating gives CASSELRPQHF.